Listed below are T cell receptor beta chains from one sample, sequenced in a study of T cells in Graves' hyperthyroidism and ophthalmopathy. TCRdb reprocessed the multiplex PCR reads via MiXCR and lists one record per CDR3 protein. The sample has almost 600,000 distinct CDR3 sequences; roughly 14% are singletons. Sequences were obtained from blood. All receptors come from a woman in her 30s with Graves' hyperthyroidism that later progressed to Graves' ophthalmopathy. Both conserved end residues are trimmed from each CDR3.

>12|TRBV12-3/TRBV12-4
ASSSLGPGNTIY
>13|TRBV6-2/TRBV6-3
AITEGTSDTGELF
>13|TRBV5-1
ASSLGQTSKNIQY
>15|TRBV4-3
ASSQDGEAGMGEKLF
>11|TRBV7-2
ASSSRRNTEAF
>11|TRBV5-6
ASSRDGPETQY
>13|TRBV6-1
ASIYSGTVNTEAF
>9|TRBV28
ASSLGLDQY
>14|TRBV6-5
ASSYPPDRNTGELF
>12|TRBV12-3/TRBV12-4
ASSTSGNENTIY
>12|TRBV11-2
ASSRDRLTYGYT
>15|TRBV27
ASSRSRLAGGRRTQY
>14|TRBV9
ASSVTSGSLVDEQY
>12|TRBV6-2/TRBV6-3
ASSYSTPSNEQY
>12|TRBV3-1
ASSQAPGGYEQY
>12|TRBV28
ASSLMGGTDTQY
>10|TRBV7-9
ASSTVLGEAF
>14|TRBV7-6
ASSLLKREVDDEQF
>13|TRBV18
ASSPSPGDQETQY
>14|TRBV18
ASSPAAGLSGNTIY
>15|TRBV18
ASSPGGAGRRRNEQF